These 14 T cell receptor beta chains came from one sample sequenced in a study of cytomegalovirus exposure and HLA in healthy donors. Vbeta (60) and Jbeta (13) primers were used in the PCR. The data were produced by immunoSEQ multiplex PCR, yet TCRdb's version contains in-frame clones alone and is incomplete. The table counts about 77,000 clones; 12% to 15% lies in the top ten. Sequences were obtained from PBMCs. The receptors here all came from a man aged 45-60 years in good health and CMV-seropositive.

The chain has TRBV6-5 and TRBJ2-7; D gene uncertain. The CDR3 has 13 amino acids. CDR1 is MNHEY, CDR2 SVGAGI, per germline. V dropped 0 bases and J dropped 6 bases, with 9 bases sitting between them. The CDR3 DNA follows: TGTGCCAGCAGTTACTCGAGTCGTGGCGAGCAGTACTTC. This codes for CASSYSSRGEQYF.

The CDR3 protein is CASSSGTLQETQYF. Here the CDR3 DNA reads TGTGCCAGCAGCTCCGGGACACTCCAAGAGACCCAGTACTTC. The chain employs TRBV6-5 and TRBJ2-5; TRBD1 might be the D (6 bases). With 6 bases removed from V and 1 base from J, the gap between germline ends came to 12 bases. Germline CDR1 reads MNHEY; CDR2 reads SVGAGI. CDR3 length equals 14 residues.

The chain joins TRBV19 to TRBJ2-3, with D possibly matching TRBD1 (7 bases). The CDR3 loop spans 15 amino acids. The germline V gene has CDR1 LNHDA and CDR2 SQIVND (reference sequence). Trimming removed 4 bases at V and 1 base at J, with 12 bases between. The DNA for the CDR3 is TGTGCCAGTAGTACGGCGGGACAGCGCACAGATACGCAGTATTTT. Amino acid sequence: CASSTAGQRTDTQYF.

The gene calls are TRBV28 and TRBJ2-1, with 9 nucleotides matching TRBD2. CDR3 length equals 12 residues. V shed 10 bases and J 7 bases; nucleotides not matched to a gene: 5. In germline, CDR1 is MDHEN, CDR2 SYDVKM. The CDR3 nucleotides are TGTGCCACCGGACTAGCGAGAAATGAGCAGTTCTTC. It yields the protein CATGLARNEQFF.

This chain uses TRBV10-3 with TRBJ1-2, with D possibly TRBD1 on 5 matching bases. The V end lost 7 bases, the J end lost 2 bases, and 11 bases lay between the germline ends. The germline V gene encodes CDR1 ENHRY and CDR2 SYGVKD. This CDR3 comprises 13 residues. CDR3 bases: TGTGCCATCAAGCTAGGGGCGAACTATGGCTACACCTTC. It yields the protein CAIKLGANYGYTF.

V and J are TRBV11-3 and TRBJ2-5; TRBD2 might be the D (6 bases). Deletions cut 4 bases from V and 13 bases from J, with 16 bases between. Germline V CDR1 and CDR2: SGHNT, YENEEA. The CDR3 spans 12 residues. CDR3 loop: CASSSESGPLYF. Written as DNA, the CDR3 is TGTGCCAGCAGCTCCGAGAGCGGGCCCTTGTACTTC.

Notes on this clone: The same CDR3 can be traced to other DNA sequences in this sample. The chain recombines TRBV19 with TRBJ2-3; 7 bases map to TRBD2. The CDR3 consists of 18 residues. CDR1 and CDR2 (germline): LNHDA, SQIVND (reference sequence). The CDR3 protein is CVLSKLEGLAVSTDTQYF. CDR3 nucleotides: TGTGTTCTTAGTAAGTTGGAGGGTCTAGCGGTTAGCACAGATACGCAGTATTTT.

The chain has TRBV6-5 and TRBJ2-7; TRBD2 matches at 7 bases. V trimming: 4 bases; J trimming: 3 bases; junction bases outside the gene matches: 12. The CDR3 runs 16 residues. Germline CDR1 is MNHEY and CDR2 is SVGAGI. CDR3 loop: CASSFGAGDPIYEQYF. CDR3 in DNA: TGTGCCAGCAGTTTTGGGGCGGGAGACCCAATCTACGAGCAGTACTTC.

The chain is built from TRBV7-8 and TRBJ2-7; 7 bases map to TRBD2. Germline CDR1 is SGHVS and CDR2 is FQNEAQ. This CDR3 has 13 amino acids. Germline trimming cut 5 bases from V and 4 bases from J; bases unmatched to any gene: 5. The CDR3 sequence: CASSQRGVYEQYV. CDR3 nucleotide sequence: TGTGCCAGCAGCCAACGGGGGGTTTACGAGCAGTACGTC.

The chain has TRBV7-2 and TRBJ1-1; no definite D call. CDR1 is SGHTA and CDR2 is FQGNSA in the germline V gene. The CDR3 runs 17 residues. Trimming pared 2 bases from V and 1 base from J, leaving 17 bases between. The chain's CDR3 is CASSLRVVGLPNTEAFF. Written as DNA, the CDR3 is TGTGCCAGCAGCTTAAGGGTCGTAGGACTCCCGAACACTGAAGCTTTCTTT.

In DNA, the CDR3 is TGTGCCAGCATGGCTTCGGCCATATCCAGGGAGCAGTACTTC. Its translation: CASMASAISREQYF. This chain joins TRBV7-2 and TRBJ2-7; D remains unclear. V was shortened by 7 bases and J by 7 bases, with 20 bases between the two germline ends. Germline V gene sequence: CDR1 SGHTA, CDR2 FQGNSA. The CDR3 consists of 14 residues.

The chain uses TRBV18 and TRBJ2-7; D gene unclear. This CDR3 spans 14 amino acids. Between the trimmed V and J ends, which lost 6 bases and 7 bases, there was a span of 19 bases. Germline values: CDR1 KGHSH, CDR2 LQKENI. As DNA, the CDR3 is TGTGCCAGCTCGTTGGCCCGAGGTCCCGGGGAGCAGTACTTC. Translation gives CASSLARGPGEQYF.

The chain employs TRBV5-1 and TRBJ2-7; 7 nucleotides agree with TRBD1. CDR1 SGHRS and CDR2 YFSETQ come from the germline V gene. V shed 2 bases and J 3 bases; nucleotides not matched to a gene: 5. The CDR3 spans 14 residues. DNA of the CDR3: TGCGCCAGCAGCTTACGGACAGGCTACTACGAGCAGTACTTC. It specifies CASSLRTGYYEQYF.

The genes are TRBV2 and TRBJ1-5, with 8 bases identical to TRBD1. This CDR3 region has 15 residues. Trimming at V came to 7 bases and at J to 3 bases, leaving 8 bases not matched to a gene. Germline V lookup: CDR1 SNHLY, CDR2 FYNNEI. The DNA for the CDR3 is TGTGCCAGCACCCTCGGACAGGGTATCAATCAGCCCCAGCATTTT. Translation: CASTLGQGINQPQHF.